What follows describes a single T cell receptor (beta chain). The method was immunoSEQ multiplex PCR; TCRdb's version includes in-frame clones alone and lacks a portion of them. The sample lists fewer than 80,000 clones, 86% seen once, with about 6.5% in the top ten. The data were taken from a study of blood T cell repertoires in COVID-19. The length of the CDR3 is 15 residues. The V gene lost 4 bases and the J gene lost 0 bases, with 7 bases spanning the gap. Germline V gene sequence: CDR1 LNHNV, CDR2 YYDKDF (reference sequence). The gene calls are TRBV15 and TRBJ2-6, with D perhaps TRBD2 (5 bases). Specimen: peripheral blood. This TCR came from a man older than 75 with COVID-19, enrolled during active disease. CDR3 sequence: CATSKRGSGANVLTF. The CDR3 bases are TGTGCCACCAGCAAACGGGGCTCTGGGGCCAACGTCCTGACTTTC.